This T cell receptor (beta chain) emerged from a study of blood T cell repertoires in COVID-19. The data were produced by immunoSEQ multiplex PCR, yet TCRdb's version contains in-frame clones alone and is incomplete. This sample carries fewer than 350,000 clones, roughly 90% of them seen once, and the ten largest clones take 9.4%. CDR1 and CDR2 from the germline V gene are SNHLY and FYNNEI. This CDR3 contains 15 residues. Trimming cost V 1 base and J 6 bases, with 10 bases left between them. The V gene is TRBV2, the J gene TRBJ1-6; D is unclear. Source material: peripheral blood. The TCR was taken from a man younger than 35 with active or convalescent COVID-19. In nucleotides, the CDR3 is TGTGCCAGCAGTGAAGGGTCGGGGTTTAATTCACCCCTCCACTTT. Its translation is CASSEGSGFNSPLHF. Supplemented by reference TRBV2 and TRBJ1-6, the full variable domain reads EPEVTQTPSHQVTQMGQEVILRCVPISNHLYFYWYRQILGQKVEFLVSFYNNEISEKSEIFDDQFSVERPDGSNFTLKIRSTKLEDSAMYFCASSEGSGFNSPLHFGNGTRLTVT.